The 4 T cell receptor beta chains below all came from one sample that was sequenced in a study of cytomegalovirus exposure and HLA in healthy donors. 13 Jbeta primers and 60 Vbeta primers were used for the PCR. TCRdb's table, derived via immunoSEQ multiplex PCR, lists solely in-frame clones and lacks some. In all, the sample yields 65,000 to 80,000 clones. The sequenced material came from PBMCs. The receptors here all came from a man between 25 and 39 years old in good health and CMV-seronegative.

The chain uses TRBV5-8 and TRBJ2-7, with 11 bases aligning to TRBD2. V was pared by 4 bases and J by 3 bases, with 6 bases of the junction left unmatched. This CDR3 is built from 15 residues. Germline-derived CDR1 and CDR2 are SGHTS and YDEGEE. The CDR3 sequence: CASSPSSGGYYEQYF. The CDR3 region has the DNA TGTGCCAGCAGCCCCTCTAGCGGGGGGTACTACGAGCAGTACTTC.

The chain uses TRBV29-1 and TRBJ2-7; 11 positions match TRBD1. The CDR3 extends over 15 amino acids. Germline V lookup: CDR1 SQVTM, CDR2 ANQGSEA. V was clipped by 6 bases and J by 2 bases; unmatched bases: 9. The CDR3 loop is CSVGEGQGAPYEQYF. The CDR3 region has the DNA TGCAGCGTCGGGGAAGGACAGGGGGCTCCCTACGAGCAGTACTTC.

J is TRBJ2-1 and V is TRBV5-1; D gene uncertain. Germline assignment: CDR1 SGHRS and CDR2 YFSETQ. The V end lost 6 bases, the J end lost 8 bases, and 18 bases lay between the germline ends. This CDR3 spans 14 amino acids. The CDR3 DNA reads TGCGCCAGCAAAAAGGTAGCCTTATCCGATGAGCAGTTCTTC. Translated, it gives CASKKVALSDEQFF. The complete variable domain, with remaining parts taken from reference TRBV5-1 and TRBJ2-1, reads KAGVTQTPRYLIKTRGQQVTLSCSPISGHRSVSWYQQTPGQGLQFLFEYFSETQRNKGNFPGRFSGRQFSNSRSEMNVSTLELGDSALYLCASKKVALSDEQFFGPGTRLTVL.

The genes are TRBV4-3 and TRBJ1-1; a weak D match, TRBD1 (5 bases). The length of the CDR3 is 17 residues. The germline V gene has CDR1 LGHNA and CDR2 YSLEER. The V and J ends lost 0 bases and 0 bases respectively, with 14 bases between them. The CDR3 DNA sequence: TGCGCCAGCAGCCAAGAGAAGGGGATGTTAATGAACACTGAAGCTTTCTTT. It encodes CASSQEKGMLMNTEAFF.